The 7 T cell receptor beta chains listed next were all sequenced from one sample in a study of T cell repertoires in cytomegalovirus infection. TCRdb reanalysed the reads using MiXCR and keeps one entry per CDR3 protein. The table has about 58,000 distinct CDR3 sequences, roughly 20% seen once; the top ten hold 64%. What these receptors recognize is not known. Sequences were derived from CD8+ T cells from cultured PBMCs, sampled from culture after CMV antigen stimulation. These receptor sequences come from a human donor in good health (CMV status not recorded). Some clones in this sample may be carry-over from other donors' samples.

This clonotype was observed once. The chain recombines TRBV6-5 with TRBJ2-5, with 7 bases that match TRBD1. The V and J ends lost 0 bases and 4 bases, in that order; junction bases with no gene match: 2. In germline, CDR1 is MNHEY, CDR2 SVGAGI. The CDR3 sequence is 14 residues long. The chain's CDR3 is CASSYSTGTETQYF. The CDR3 nucleotides read TGTGCCAGCAGTTACTCGACAGGGACAGAGACCCAGTACTTC.

The chain recombines TRBV20-1 with TRBJ2-1, with 12 positions matching TRBD2. The germline CDR1 and CDR2 sequences are DFQATT and SNEGSKA (reference sequence). The CDR3 consists of 17 residues. J gave up 9 bases and V 0 bases, and 12 bases lay outside the gene matches. The CDR3 sequence is CSARDLNSSGRAGEQFF. The CDR3 region has the DNA TGCAGTGCTAGAGATCTCAACTCTAGCGGGAGGGCCGGTGAGCAGTTCTTC.

J is TRBJ1-5 and V is TRBV27, with TRBD1 matching over 8 bases. The V and J ends lost 6 bases and 1 base, in that order; junction bases with no gene match: 8. The CDR3 sequence is 16 residues long. Germline V lookup: CDR1 MNHEY, CDR2 SMNVEV (reference sequence). For the CDR3, the DNA is TGTGCCAGCAGGGGATCCACAGGGGGAAGCAATCAGCCCCAGCATTTT. It yields the protein CASRGSTGGSNQPQHF.

This clonotype came up a few times. The chain is built from TRBV7-2 and TRBJ1-5; no definite D call. This CDR3 is 16 amino acids long. The ends were cut back, 5 bases at V and 0 bases at J, with 14 bases in the middle. The germline V gene has CDR1 SGHTA and CDR2 FQGNSA. The CDR3 here is CASSPGSRYSNQPQHF. CDR3 nucleotide sequence: TGTGCCAGCAGCCCCGGGTCCCGTTATAGCAATCAGCCCCAGCATTTT.

This clonotype was observed a handful of times. The CDR3 protein is CASSPRTPGVGEQYF. For the CDR3, the DNA is TGTGCCAGCAGCCCCCGGACCCCTGGAGTTGGGGAGCAGTACTTC. The chain links TRBV7-2 to TRBJ2-7; no firm D call. This CDR3 contains 15 residues. CDR1 SGHTA and CDR2 FQGNSA come from the germline V gene. Trimming stripped 5 bases from V and 7 bases from J, with 21 bases between. The variable domain in full, completed from reference TRBV7-2 and TRBJ2-7, reads GAGVSQSPSNKVTEKGKDVELRCDPISGHTALYWYRQSLGQGLEFLIYFQGNSAPDKSGLPSDRFSAERTGGSVSTLTIQRTQQEDSAVYLCASSPRTPGVGEQYFGPGTRLTVT.

The chain combines TRBV7-4 with TRBJ1-2, with D tentatively TRBD1 (5 bases). The germline V gene encodes CDR1 SGHVT and CDR2 SQSDAQ. Trimming pared 1 base from V and 8 bases from J, leaving 8 bases between. The CDR3 totals 12 residues. In nucleotides, the CDR3 is TGTGCCAGCAGCTTAGGACAGTCCGGCTACACCTTC. It encodes CASSLGQSGYTF. Drawing the rest from reference TRBV7-4 and TRBJ1-2, the complete variable domain is GAGVSQSPRYKVAKRGRDVALRCDSISGHVTLYWYRQTLGQGSEVLTYSQSDAQRDKSGRPSGRFSAERPERSVSTLKIQRTEQGDSAVYLCASSLGQSGYTFGSGTRLTVV.

This clonotype was detected ten times or more. This chain connects TRBV24-1 to TRBJ2-6; D might be TRBD1 or TRBD2, each matching 6 bases. The ends were cut back, 10 bases at V and 3 bases at J, with 9 bases in the middle. Germline V lookup: CDR1 KGHDR, CDR2 SFDVKD. The CDR3 loop spans 13 amino acids. The DNA for the CDR3 is TGTGCCACGGGGGGACATGGGGCCAACGTCCTGACTTTC. Residues: CATGGHGANVLTF.